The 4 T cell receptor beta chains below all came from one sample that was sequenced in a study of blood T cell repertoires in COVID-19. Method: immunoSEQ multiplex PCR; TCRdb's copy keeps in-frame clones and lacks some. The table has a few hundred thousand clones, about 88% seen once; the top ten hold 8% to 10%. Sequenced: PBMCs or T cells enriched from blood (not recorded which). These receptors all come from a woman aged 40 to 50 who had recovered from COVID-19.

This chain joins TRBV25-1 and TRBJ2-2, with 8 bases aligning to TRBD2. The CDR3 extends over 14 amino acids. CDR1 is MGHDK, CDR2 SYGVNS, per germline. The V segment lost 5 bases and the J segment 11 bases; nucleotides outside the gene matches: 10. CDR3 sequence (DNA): TGTGCCAGCAGTTTCTCCGGGACTAGAGTAGAGCTGTTTTTT. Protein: CASSFSGTRVELFF.

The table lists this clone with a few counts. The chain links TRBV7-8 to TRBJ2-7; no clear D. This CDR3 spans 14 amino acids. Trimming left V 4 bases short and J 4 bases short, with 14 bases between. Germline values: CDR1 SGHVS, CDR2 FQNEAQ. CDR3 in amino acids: CASSSTPPSYEQYF. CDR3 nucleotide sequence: TGTGCCAGCAGCTCTACCCCCCCAAGTTACGAGCAGTACTTC.

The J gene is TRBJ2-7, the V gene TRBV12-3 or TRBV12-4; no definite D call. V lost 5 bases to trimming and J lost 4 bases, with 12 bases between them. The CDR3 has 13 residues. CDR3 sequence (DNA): TGTGCCAGCAGTCCTCAGAACGATTACGAGCAGTACTTC. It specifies CASSPQNDYEQYF.

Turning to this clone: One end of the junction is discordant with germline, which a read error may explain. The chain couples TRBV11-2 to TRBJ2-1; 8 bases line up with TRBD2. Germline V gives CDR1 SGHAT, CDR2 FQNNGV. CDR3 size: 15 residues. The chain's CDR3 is CASSIDQRESSEQFF. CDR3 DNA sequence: TGTGCCAGCAGCATAGATCAGCGGGAGTCGAGTGAGCAGTTCTTC.